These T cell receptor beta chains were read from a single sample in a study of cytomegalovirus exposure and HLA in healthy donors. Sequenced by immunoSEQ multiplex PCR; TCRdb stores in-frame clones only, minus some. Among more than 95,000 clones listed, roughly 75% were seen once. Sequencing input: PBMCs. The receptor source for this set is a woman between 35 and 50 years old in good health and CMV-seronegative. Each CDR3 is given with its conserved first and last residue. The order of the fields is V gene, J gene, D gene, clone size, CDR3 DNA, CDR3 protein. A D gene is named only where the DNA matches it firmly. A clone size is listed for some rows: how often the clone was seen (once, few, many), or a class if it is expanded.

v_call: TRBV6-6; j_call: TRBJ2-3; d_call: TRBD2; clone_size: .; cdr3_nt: TGTGCCAGCAGCCGACTAGCGGGTTACACAGATACGCAGTATTTT; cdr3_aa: CASSRLAGYTDTQYF
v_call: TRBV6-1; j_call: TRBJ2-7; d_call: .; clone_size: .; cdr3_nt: TGTGCCAGCCCCCCCCGTGGGGGGTTCTCCGAGCAGTACTTC; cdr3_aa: CASPPRGGFSEQYF
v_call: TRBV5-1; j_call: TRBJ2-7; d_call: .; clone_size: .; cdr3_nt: TGCGCCAGCAGCTTGGATGGGGGCCCCTCCTACGAGCAGTACTTC; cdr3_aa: CASSLDGGPSYEQYF
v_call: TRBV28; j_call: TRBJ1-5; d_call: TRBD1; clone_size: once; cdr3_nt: TGTGCCAGTAAGACAGGGCCGCTCAGCAATCAGCCCCAGCATTTT; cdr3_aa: CASKTGPLSNQPQHF
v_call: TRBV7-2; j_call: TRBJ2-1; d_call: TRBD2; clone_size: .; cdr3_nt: TGTGCCAGCAGCTCCGGACTAGCGGGAGTCCGGGGTGAGCAGTTCTTC; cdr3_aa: CASSSGLAGVRGEQFF
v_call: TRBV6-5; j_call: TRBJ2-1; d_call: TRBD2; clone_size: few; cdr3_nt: TGTGCCAGCAGTTTGCGGGAGCCGAATTACAATGAGCAGTTCTTC; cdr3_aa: CASSLREPNYNEQFF
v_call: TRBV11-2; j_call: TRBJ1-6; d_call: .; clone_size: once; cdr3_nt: TGTGCCAGCAGCTTAGGAGTTTCACCCCTCCACTTT; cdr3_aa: CASSLGVSPLHF
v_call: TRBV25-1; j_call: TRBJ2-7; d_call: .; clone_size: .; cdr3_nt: TGTGCCAGCAGTGCCTCGGGACTTACCACCTACGAGCAGTACTTC; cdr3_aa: CASSASGLTTYEQYF
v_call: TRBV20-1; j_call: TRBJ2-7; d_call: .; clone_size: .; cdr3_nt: TGCAGTGCTGACAAGTCCTACGAGCAGTACTTC; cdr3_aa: CSADKSYEQYF
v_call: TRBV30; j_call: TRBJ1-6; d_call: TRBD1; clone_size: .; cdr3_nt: TGTGCCTGGAGCCCGGGACAGGGGGCCTCACCCCTCCACTTT; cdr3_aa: CAWSPGQGASPLHF